This T cell receptor (beta chain) stems from a study of cytomegalovirus exposure and HLA in healthy donors. The PCR used 60 Vbeta and 13 Jbeta primers. Sequencing was performed with immunoSEQ multiplex PCR; in TCRdb, only in-frame clones are kept and a portion is missing. The sample contains around 160,000 clones, 77% of which appear only once. Regarding the study as a whole: The authors excluded some V segments, including TRBV6-2 and TRBV6-3, as indistinguishable. Overall, around 160 TCR beta chains were annotated as cytomegalovirus-associated. Presence/absence analyses assumed roughly uniform sequencing depth across donors, which may not hold. With DRB1 most and HLA-C fewest, TCR association rates differed between HLA loci in a later analysis.

As for this clone: The antigen is undetermined.

The J segment lost 7 bases and the V segment lost 4 bases, leaving 5 bases of the junction unmatched. The CDR3 contains 13 residues. The germline V gene encodes CDR1 MNHEY and CDR2 SVGAGI. The V gene is TRBV6-5, the J gene TRBJ2-5, with 8 bases aligning to TRBD2. This sequence was found in a male donor in good health and CMV-seropositive. Sequencing was done on a sample of PBMCs. In DNA, the CDR3 is TGTGCCAGCAGTTTAGGACTAGCTGGGACCCAGTACTTC. Protein product: CASSLGLAGTQYF.